This TCR beta chain comes out of a study of T cell responses to AZD1222 COVID-19 vaccine. Germline trimming cut 4 bases from V and 6 bases from J; bases unmatched to any gene: 11. In germline, CDR1 is SNHLY, CDR2 FYNNEI. This CDR3 region has 15 residues. Of note for this clone: Its antigen is currently unknown.

General study findings and limits: Every sample of the repertoires postdated the peak T cell response.

The table came from immunoSEQ multiplex PCR; TCRdb's copy has only in-frame clones and leaves some out. The table has about 120,000 clones, approximately 90% seen once. This sequence joins TRBV2 and TRBJ1-1; 7 positions agree with TRBD1. The input for sequencing was peripheral blood, taken 28 days after the second dose of the MenACWY control vaccine. This clonotype was sampled from an adult who received the MenACWY meningococcal vaccine as a control. In DNA form, the CDR3 reads TGTGCCAGCAGTGCCTTCCCGACAGGGCTCGCTGAAGCTTTCTTT. It specifies CASSAFPTGLAEAFF.